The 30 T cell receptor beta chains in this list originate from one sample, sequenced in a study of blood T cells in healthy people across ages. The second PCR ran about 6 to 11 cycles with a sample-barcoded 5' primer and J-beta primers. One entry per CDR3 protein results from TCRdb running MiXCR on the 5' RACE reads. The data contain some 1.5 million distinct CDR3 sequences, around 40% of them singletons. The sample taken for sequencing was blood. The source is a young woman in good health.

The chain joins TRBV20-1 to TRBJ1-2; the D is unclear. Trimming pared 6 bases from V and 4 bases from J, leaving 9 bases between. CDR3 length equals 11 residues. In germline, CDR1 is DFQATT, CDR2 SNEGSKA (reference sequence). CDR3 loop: CSARESYGYTF. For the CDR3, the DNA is TGCAGTGCCCGAGAGAGCTATGGCTACACCTTC.

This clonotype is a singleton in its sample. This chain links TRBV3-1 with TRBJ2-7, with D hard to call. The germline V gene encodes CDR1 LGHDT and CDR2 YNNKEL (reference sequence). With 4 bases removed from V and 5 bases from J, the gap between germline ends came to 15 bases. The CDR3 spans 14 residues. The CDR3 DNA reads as TGTGCCAGCAGCCCCCGGAACAGATTCGACGAGCAGTACTTC. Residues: CASSPRNRFDEQYF.

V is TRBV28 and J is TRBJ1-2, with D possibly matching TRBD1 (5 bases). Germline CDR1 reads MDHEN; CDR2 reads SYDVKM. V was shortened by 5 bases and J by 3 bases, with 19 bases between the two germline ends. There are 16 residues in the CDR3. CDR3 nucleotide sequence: TGTGCCAGCAGTCGGGATTTGACAGAAGTGGACTATGGCTACACCTTC. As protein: CASSRDLTEVDYGYTF.

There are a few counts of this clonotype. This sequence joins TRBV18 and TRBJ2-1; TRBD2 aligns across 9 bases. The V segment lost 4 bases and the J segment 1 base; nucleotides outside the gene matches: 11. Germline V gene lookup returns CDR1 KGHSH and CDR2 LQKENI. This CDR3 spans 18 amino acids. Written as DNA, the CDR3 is TGTGCCAGCTCACGAGGGGCTTTGACTAGCGGATCCTACAATGAGCAGTTCTTC. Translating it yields CASSRGALTSGSYNEQFF. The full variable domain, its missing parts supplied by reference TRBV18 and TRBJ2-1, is NAGVMQNPRHLVRRRGQEARLRCSPMKGHSHVYWYRQLPEEGLKFMVYLQKENIIDESGMPKERFSAEFPKEGPSILRIQQVVRGDSAAYFCASSRGALTSGSYNEQFFGPGTRLTVL.

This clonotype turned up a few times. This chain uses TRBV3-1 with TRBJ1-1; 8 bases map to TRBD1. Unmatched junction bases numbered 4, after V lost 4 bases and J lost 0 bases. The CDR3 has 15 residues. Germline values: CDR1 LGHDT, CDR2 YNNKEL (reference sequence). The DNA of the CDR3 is TGTGCCAGCAGCCGGGACAGGTGGCTGAACACTGAAGCTTTCTTT. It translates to CASSRDRWLNTEAFF.

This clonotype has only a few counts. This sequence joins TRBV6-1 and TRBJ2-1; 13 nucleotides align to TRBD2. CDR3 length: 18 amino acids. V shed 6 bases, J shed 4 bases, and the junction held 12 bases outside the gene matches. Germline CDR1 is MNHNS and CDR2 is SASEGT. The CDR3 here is CASRATSGGASGYNEQFF. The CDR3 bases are TGTGCCAGCAGAGCAACTAGCGGGGGGGCCTCAGGATACAATGAGCAGTTCTTC.

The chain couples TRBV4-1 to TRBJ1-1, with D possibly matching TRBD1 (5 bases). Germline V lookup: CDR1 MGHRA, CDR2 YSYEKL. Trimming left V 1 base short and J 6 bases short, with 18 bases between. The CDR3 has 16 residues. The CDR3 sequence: CASSQVAGGGRAEAFF. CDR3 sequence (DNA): TGCGCCAGCAGCCAAGTGGCAGGTGGGGGTAGGGCTGAAGCTTTCTTT.

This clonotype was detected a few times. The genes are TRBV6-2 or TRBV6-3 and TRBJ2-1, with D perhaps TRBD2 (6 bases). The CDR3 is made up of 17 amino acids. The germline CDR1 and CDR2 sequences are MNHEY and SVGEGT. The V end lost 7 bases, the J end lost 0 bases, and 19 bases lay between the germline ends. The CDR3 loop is CASTVGATRPSYNEQFF. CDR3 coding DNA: TGTGCCAGCACCGTCGGGGCGACTAGACCCTCCTACAATGAGCAGTTCTTC.

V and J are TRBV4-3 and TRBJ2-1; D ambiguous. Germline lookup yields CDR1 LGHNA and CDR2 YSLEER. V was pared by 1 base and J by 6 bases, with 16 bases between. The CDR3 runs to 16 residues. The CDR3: CASSQVAARVTNEQFF. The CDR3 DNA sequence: TGCGCCAGCAGCCAAGTCGCCGCTCGGGTAACCAATGAGCAGTTCTTC.

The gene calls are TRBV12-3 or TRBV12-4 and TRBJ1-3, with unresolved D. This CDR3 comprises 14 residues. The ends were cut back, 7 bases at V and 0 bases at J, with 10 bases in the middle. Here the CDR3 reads CASTGLISGNTIYF. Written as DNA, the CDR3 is TGTGCCAGCACCGGACTGATCTCTGGAAACACCATATATTTT.

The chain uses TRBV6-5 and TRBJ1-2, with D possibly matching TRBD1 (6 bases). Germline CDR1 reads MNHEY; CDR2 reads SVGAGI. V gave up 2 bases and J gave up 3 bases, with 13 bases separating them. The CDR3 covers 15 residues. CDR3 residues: CASSYGGARDYGYTF. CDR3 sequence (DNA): TGTGCCAGCAGTTACGGGGGGGCGCGGGACTATGGCTACACCTTC.

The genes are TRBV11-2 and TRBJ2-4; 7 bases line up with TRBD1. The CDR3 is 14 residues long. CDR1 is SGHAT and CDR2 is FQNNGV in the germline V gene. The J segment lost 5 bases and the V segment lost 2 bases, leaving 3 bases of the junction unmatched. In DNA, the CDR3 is TGTGCCAGCAGCTTAACAGGGGCCCAAAACATTCAGTACTTC. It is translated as CASSLTGAQNIQYF.

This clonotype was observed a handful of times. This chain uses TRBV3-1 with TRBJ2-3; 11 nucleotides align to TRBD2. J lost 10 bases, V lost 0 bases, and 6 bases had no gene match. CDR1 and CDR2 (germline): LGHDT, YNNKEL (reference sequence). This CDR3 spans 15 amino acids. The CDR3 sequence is CASSQDMGSGRAQYF. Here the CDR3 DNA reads TGTGCCAGCAGCCAAGATATGGGTAGCGGGAGGGCGCAGTATTTT.

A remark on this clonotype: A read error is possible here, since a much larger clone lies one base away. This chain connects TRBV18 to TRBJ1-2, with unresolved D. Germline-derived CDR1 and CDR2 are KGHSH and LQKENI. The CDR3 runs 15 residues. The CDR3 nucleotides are TGTGCCAACTCACCAGACCCAGGTCCAAACTATGGCTACACCTTC. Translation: CANSPDPGPNYGYTF.

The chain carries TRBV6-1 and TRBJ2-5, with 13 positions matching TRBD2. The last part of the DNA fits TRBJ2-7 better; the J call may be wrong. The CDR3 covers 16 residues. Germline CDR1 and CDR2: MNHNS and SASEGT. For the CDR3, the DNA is TGTGCCAGCACCGAGACTAGCGGGAGGCACCCCCGCGAGCAGTACTTC. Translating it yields CASTETSGRHPREQYF.

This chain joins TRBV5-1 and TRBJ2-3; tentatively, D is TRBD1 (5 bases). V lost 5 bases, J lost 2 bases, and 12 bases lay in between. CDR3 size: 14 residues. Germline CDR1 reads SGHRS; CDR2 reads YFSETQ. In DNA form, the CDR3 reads TGCGCCAGCAGACAGGACACAAACACAGATACGCAGTATTTT. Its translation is CASRQDTNTDTQYF.

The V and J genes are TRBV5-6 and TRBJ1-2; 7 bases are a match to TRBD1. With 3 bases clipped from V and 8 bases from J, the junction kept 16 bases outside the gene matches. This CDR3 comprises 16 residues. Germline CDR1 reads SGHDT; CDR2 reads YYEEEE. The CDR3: CASSSNDRVLVGGYTF. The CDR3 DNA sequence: TGTGCCAGCAGCTCAAACGACAGGGTACTAGTAGGCGGCTACACCTTC.

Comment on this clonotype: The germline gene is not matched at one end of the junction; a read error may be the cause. DNA of the CDR3: TGCAGCGTTGGAAACCTACTGAACACTGAAGTTTTCTTT. Its protein is CSVGNLLNTEVFF. V and J are TRBV29-1 and TRBJ1-1; D is undetermined. Germline CDR1 reads SQVTM; CDR2 reads ANQGSEA. The length of the CDR3 is 13 residues.

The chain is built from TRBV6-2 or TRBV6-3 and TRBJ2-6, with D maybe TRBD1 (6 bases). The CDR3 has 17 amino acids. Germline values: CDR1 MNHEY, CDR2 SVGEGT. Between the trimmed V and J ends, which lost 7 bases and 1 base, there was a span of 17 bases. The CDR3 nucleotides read TGTGCCAGCACCCCAGGGGCTTTTCATTCTGGGGCCAACGTCCTGACTTTC. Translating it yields CASTPGAFHSGANVLTF.

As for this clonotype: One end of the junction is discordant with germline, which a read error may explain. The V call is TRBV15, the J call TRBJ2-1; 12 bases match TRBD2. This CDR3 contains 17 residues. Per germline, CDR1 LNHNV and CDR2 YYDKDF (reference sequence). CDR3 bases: TGTGCCGCCAGCAGAGATCTCAGACTAGCGGGGGTTAAGGCGCAGTTCTTC. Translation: CAASRDLRLAGVKAQFF.

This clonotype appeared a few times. The DNA of the CDR3 is TGTGCCAGCAGCGGCCAGGAGATTCGAGACGATGGGTCCTACAATGAGCAGTTCTTC. This gives the protein CASSGQEIRDDGSYNEQFF. This chain links TRBV7-9 with TRBJ2-1; D is ambiguous. CDR3 length: 19 residues. V was clipped by 5 bases and J by 1 base, with 24 bases between them. CDR1 is SEHNR, CDR2 FQNEAQ, per germline (reference sequence).

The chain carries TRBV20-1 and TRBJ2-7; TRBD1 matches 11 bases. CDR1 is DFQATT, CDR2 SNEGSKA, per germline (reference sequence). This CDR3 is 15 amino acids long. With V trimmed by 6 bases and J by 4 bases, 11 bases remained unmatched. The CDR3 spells CSAKMGTGGFYEQYF. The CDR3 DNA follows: TGCAGTGCCAAGATGGGGACAGGGGGGTTTTACGAGCAGTACTTC.

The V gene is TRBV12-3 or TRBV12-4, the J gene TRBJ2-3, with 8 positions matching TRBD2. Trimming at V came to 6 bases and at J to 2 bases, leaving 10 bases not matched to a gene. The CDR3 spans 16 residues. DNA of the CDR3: TGTGCCAGCAGATATAGCGGGATTAGAGACACAGATACGCAGTATTTT. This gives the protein CASRYSGIRDTDTQYF.

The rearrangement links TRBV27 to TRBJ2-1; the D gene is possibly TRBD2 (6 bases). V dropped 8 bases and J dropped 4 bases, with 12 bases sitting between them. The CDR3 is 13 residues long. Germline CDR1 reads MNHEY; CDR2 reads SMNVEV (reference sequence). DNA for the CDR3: TGTGCCAGCGGGAGGCAGGGATACAATGAGCAGTTCTTC. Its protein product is CASGRQGYNEQFF.

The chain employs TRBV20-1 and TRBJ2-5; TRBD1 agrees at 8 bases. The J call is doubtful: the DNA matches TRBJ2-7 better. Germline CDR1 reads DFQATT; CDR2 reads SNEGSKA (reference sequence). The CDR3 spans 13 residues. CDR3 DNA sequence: TGCAGTGCAACTGACAGGGGAACCTACGAGCAGTACTTC. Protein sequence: CSATDRGTYEQYF.

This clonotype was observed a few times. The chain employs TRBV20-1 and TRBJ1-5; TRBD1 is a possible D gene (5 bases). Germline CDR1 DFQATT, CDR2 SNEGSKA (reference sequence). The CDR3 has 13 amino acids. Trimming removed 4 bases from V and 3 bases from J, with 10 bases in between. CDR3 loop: CSATGLPNQPQHF. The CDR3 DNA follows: TGCAGTGCTACGGGACTGCCCAATCAGCCCCAGCATTTT.

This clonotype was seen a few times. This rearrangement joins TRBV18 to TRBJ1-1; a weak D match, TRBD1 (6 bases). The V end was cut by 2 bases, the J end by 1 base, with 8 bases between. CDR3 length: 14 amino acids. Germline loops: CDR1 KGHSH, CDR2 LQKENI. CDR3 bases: TGTGCCAGCTCACCAGACAGGACGAACACTGAAGCTTTCTTT. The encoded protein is CASSPDRTNTEAFF.

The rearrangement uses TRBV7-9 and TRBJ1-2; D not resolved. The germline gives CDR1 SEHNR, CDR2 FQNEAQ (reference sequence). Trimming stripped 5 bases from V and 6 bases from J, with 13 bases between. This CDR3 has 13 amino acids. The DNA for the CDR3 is TGTGCCAGCAGCGTTATTACGGGCGATGGCTACACCTTC. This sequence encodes CASSVITGDGYTF. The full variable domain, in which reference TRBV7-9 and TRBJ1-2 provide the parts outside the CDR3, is DTGVSQNPRHKITKRGQNVTFRCDPISEHNRLYWYRQTLGQGPEFLTYFQNEAQLEKSRLLSDRFSAERPKGSFSTLEIQRTEQGDSAMYLCASSVITGDGYTFGSGTRLTVV.

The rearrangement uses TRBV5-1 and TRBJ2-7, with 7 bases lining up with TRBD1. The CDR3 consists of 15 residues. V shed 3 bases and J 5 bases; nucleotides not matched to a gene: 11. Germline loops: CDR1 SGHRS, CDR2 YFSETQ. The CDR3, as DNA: TGCGCCAGCAGCTACAATCGACAGGGTTCCAACGAGCAGTACTTC. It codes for CASSYNRQGSNEQYF.

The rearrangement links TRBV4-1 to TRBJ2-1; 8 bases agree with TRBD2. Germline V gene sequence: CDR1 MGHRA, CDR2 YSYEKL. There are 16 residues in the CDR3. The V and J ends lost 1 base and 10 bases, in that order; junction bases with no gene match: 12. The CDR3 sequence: CASSQGPAGVSYEQFF. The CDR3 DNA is TGCGCCAGCAGCCAAGGTCCAGCGGGGGTTTCCTACGAGCAGTTCTTC.